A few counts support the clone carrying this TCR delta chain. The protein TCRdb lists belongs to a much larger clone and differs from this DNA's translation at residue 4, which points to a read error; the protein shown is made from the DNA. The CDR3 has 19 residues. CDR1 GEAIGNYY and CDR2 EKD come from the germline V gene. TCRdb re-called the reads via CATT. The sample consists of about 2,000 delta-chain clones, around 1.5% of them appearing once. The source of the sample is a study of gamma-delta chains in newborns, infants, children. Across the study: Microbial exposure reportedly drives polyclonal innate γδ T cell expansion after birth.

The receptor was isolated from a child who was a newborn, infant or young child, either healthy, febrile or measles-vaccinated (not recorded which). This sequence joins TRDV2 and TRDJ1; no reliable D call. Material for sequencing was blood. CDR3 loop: CACGTGLRGSQIYTDKLIF. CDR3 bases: TGTGCCTGTGGCACCGGCTTGCGGGGTAGTCAGATCTACACCGATAAACTCATCTTT.